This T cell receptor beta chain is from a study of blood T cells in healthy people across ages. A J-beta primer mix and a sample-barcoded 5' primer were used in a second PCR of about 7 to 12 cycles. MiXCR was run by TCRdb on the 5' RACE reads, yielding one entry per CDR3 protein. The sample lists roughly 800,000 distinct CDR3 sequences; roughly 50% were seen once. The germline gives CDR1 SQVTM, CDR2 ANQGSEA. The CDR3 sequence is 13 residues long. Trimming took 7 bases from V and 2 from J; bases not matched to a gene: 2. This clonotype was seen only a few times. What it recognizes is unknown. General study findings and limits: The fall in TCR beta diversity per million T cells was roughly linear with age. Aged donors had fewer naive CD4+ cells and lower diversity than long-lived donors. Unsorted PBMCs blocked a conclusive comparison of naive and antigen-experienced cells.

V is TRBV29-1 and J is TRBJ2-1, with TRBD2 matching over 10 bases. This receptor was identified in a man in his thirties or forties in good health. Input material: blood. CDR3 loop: CSDSGGPYNEQFF. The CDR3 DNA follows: TGCAGCGATAGCGGGGGGCCCTACAATGAGCAGTTCTTC.